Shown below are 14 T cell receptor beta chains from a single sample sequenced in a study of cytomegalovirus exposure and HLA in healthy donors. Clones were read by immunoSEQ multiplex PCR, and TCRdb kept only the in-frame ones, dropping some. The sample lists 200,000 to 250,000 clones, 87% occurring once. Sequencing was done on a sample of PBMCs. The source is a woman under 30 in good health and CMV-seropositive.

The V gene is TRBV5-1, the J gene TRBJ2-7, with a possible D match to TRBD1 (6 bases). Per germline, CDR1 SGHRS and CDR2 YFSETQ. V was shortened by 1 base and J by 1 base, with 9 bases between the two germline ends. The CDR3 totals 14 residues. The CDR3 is CASSLQGKSYEQYF. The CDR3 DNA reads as TGCGCCAGCAGCTTGCAGGGGAAATCCTACGAGCAGTACTTC.

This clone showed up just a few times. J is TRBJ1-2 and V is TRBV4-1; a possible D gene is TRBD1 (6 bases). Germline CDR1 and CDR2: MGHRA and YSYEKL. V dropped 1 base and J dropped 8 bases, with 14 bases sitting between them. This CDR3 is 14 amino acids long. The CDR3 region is CASSQGDRQEGYTF. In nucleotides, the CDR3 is TGCGCCAGCAGCCAAGGAGACAGACAGGAGGGCTACACCTTC.

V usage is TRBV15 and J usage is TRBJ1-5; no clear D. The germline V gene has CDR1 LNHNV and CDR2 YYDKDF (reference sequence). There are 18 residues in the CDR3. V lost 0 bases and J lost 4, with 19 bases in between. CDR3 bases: TGTGCCACCAGCAGAGATCTGACCGGTTGGCAGGCTAATCAGCCCCAGCATTTT. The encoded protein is CATSRDLTGWQANQPQHF.

This CDR3 reads CASSLGQGENIQYF. CDR3 in DNA: TGTGCCAGCAGCCTGGGACAGGGTGAGAACATTCAGTACTTC. The chain employs TRBV5-4 and TRBJ2-4; TRBD1 aligns across 9 bases. The CDR3 runs 14 residues. V lost 4 bases, J lost 7 bases, and 6 bases stayed unmatched. Germline-derived CDR1 and CDR2 are SGHNT and YYREEE (reference sequence).

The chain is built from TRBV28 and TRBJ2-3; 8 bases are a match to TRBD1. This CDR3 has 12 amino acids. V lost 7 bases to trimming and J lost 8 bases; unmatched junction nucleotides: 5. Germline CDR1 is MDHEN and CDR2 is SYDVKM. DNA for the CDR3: TGTGCCAGCACCCTCCAGGGGGCTACGCAGTATTTT. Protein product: CASTLQGATQYF.

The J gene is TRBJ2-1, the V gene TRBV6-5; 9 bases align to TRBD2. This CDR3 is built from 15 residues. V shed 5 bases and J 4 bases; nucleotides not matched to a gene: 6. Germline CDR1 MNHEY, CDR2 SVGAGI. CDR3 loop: CASSQRAGGYNEQFF. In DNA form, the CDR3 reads TGTGCCAGCAGTCAGCGGGCGGGAGGGTACAATGAGCAGTTCTTC.

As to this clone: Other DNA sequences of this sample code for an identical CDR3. CDR3 in amino acids: CASSSGQGAYEQYF. The DNA for the CDR3 is TGTGCCAGTAGTAGTGGACAGGGGGCCTACGAGCAGTACTTC. This rearrangement joins TRBV19 to TRBJ2-7, with 10 bases aligning to TRBD1. Per germline, CDR1 LNHDA and CDR2 SQIVND (reference sequence). The CDR3 is made up of 14 amino acids. V was pared by 4 bases and J by 2 bases, with 2 bases of the junction left unmatched.

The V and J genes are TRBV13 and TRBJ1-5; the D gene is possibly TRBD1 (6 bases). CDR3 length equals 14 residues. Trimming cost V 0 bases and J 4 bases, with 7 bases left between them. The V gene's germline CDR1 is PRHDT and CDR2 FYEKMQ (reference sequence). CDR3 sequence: CASSLGQGNQPQHF. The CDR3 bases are TGTGCCAGCAGCTTAGGGCAGGGGAATCAGCCCCAGCATTTT.

The DNA for the CDR3 is TGTGCCAGCAGTTACTGGACTAGCGTCGGCGAGCAGTACTTC. It is translated as CASSYWTSVGEQYF. The rearrangement uses TRBV6-5 and TRBJ2-7; 9 bases line up with TRBD2. After removal of 1 base from V and 6 bases from J, the junction contained 4 bases not matched to a gene. The CDR3 consists of 14 residues. Germline V CDR1 and CDR2: MNHEY, SVGAGI.

This CDR3 is CASGGGNEKLFF. Here the CDR3 DNA reads TGTGCCTCCGGCGGCGGCAATGAAAAACTGTTTTTT. The chain carries TRBV27 and TRBJ1-4, with unresolved D. The CDR3 contains 12 residues. Trimming took 11 bases from V and 5 from J, leaving 12 bases between them. CDR1 is MNHEY, CDR2 SMNVEV, per germline (reference sequence). Complete variable domain (other parts from reference TRBV27 and TRBJ1-4): EAQVTQNPRYLITVTGKKLTVTCSQNMNHEYMSWYRQDPGLGLRQIYYSMNVEVTDKGDVPEGYKVSRKEKRNFPLILESPSPNQTSLYFCASGGGNEKLFFGSGTQLSVL.

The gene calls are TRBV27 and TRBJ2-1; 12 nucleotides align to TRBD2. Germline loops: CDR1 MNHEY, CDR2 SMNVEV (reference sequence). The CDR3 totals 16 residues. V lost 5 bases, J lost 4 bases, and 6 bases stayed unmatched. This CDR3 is CASSRTSGVGYNEQFF. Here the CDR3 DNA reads TGTGCCAGCAGTCGGACTAGCGGGGTAGGTTACAATGAGCAGTTCTTC.

The CDR3 is CASSPQGYEQYF. CDR3 sequence (DNA): TGTGCCAGCAGTCCCCAGGGGTACGAGCAGTACTTC. The chain is built from TRBV2 and TRBJ2-7; weak D call: TRBD1 (6 bases). The germline V and J ends were trimmed by 5 bases and 4 bases, with 9 bases remaining between them. The CDR3 extends over 12 amino acids. Germline V gene lookup returns CDR1 SNHLY and CDR2 FYNNEI.

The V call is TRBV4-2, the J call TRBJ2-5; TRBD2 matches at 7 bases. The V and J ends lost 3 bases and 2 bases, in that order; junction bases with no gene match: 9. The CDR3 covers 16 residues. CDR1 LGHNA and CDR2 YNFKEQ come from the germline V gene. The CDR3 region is CASSQSGFGGQETQYF. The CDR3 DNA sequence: TGTGCCAGCAGCCAGTCCGGATTCGGGGGGCAAGAGACCCAGTACTTC.

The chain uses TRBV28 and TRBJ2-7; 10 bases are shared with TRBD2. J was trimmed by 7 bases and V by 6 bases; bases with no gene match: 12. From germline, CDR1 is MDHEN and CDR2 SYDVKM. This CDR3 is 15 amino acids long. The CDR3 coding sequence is TGTGCCAGCAGCTCGAGCGGGGGGGGTCTGCGTGAGCAGTACTTC. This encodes CASSSSGGGLREQYF.